A single T cell receptor (beta chain) is shown here with its context. The clone's antigen remains unknown. No qualities accompany the bases; no much larger clone lies one base away. The data originate from a study of shared clonotypes between healthy human individuals (dated by TCRdb to 2018 to 2021). About the full investigation: Three men and a couple of women, aged 18 to 49 years, made up the cohort. For each donor, CD4 naive and CD4 memory were each run on three plates, CD8 naive on two plates, and CD8 memory on one plate. Blood TCR repertoires of about 5 healthy adults were deeply sequenced to estimate repertoire size and the extent of clonotype sharing between individuals. To increase sequencing depth and limit assay-specific biases, TCR repertoire library preparation and sequencing were carried out by different laboratories using diverse techniques. Between about 0.85 and 9.5 billion PBMCs per donor were obtained by leukapheresis.

Via the germline V gene, CDR1 is SQVTM and CDR2 ANQGSEA. Trimming at the junction amounts to 8 bases on V and 2 bases on J, and the germline ends lie 16 bases apart. Spanning cysteine to phenylalanine, the CDR3 consists of 14 amino acids. Only the CDR3 DNA is retained, 42 bases long and in frame from the first base. TCR CDR3 regions were amplified from genomic DNA by multiplex PCR using the deep immunoSEQ assay. For each cell subset, the extracted genomic DNA was distributed evenly across all wells of several immunoSEQ 96-well plates, and each plate served as one replicate. For sorted subsets, approximately 210 ng genomic DNA, equal to 30,000 or so T cell genomes, was loaded into each replicate PCR. The purified libraries were quantified using a Qubit 3.0 fluorometer, sized with a Bioanalyzer 2100, and then quantified again using the KAPA Library Quantification kit. Every immunoSEQ 96-well plate was sequenced on a separate single-read 150-cycle Illumina NextSeq 550 flow cell. The study's processing was this. Because only junctional sequences without quality scores were contained in the immunoSEQ output, filtering matching that applied to full-length reads could not be performed. To assign V/J genes and CDR3, sequences were annotated against IMGT germline references using PyIR, a Python wrapper for IgBLAST v1.9. Reads were removed for weak V/J assignments (E-value above 1e-6), missing CDR3, stop codons, out-of-frame junctions, or ambiguous translated residues. V3J clonotypes were defined as sequences sharing an identical inferred V gene, J gene, and CDR3 amino acid sequence. To compute the percentage overlap between repertoires, the number of shared unique clonotypes was divided by the size of the smaller repertoire. Repertoire richness was assessed with RTK rarefaction, the Chao1 estimator, and Recon v2.1 estimates of unobserved clonotypes. OLGA was used to compute generation probabilities for all TCRbeta clonotypes that the gDNA method yielded from a few donors. TCRdb took over this immuneACCESS table, retaining in-frame rearrangements with V and J assigned. Such tables are incomplete; in checked studies, under half of the missing clones stem from an unresolved V gene, and the remainder is unexplained. The V and J calls and the clone size are those of that table, but D and trimming were determined from the DNA. This sample is represented by 1.6 million or so clones; roughly 96% of them were singletons. Jointly, the top ten make up roughly 1.2% of the sample.

Findings and caveats that apply to the study as a whole: Naive subsets generally had larger estimated clonotype richness than memory subsets. The small number of donors limited the genetic and exposure-history diversity represented. Incomplete sequencing was indicated by rarefaction of sorted-subset datasets, despite the large sequencing depth. Pairwise subsampling indicated that sequencing depth was expected to affect the degree of clonotype sharing among donors. Sharing across several donors was observed for about 4.8% of naive CD4, over 3% of naive CD8, 2% to 2.5% of memory CD4, and less than 0.45% of memory CD8 clonotypes. Sampling was limited to blood, and TCR repertoires in tissue likely differ from TCR repertoires in blood. Clonotypes shared by all four sorted-subset donors showed higher generation probabilities than non-shared clonotypes.

Donors were healthy HIV-negative adults with no recently reported acute infections or vaccinations. Every donor was a Caucasian adult residing in Nashville, Tennessee, USA. CD4+ T cells were enriched through magnetic negative selection, after which naive cells were positively selected on CD45RA and the remaining negative fraction served as the memory subset. Blood was collected by leukapheresis, and PBMCs were isolated by Ficoll-Histopaque density gradient centrifugation and then cryopreserved in liquid nitrogen vapor phase. Analytical flow cytometry was used to check the purity and quantity of every magnetically sorted T cell population. From each sorted fraction, genomic DNA was isolated and quantified by UV absorbance on a Nanodrop 2000c.

The receptor comes from a man younger than 45 in good health. The specimen was naive CD4+ T cells sorted from blood. What the cell subset or site label conveys for this sample: CD45RA+ positively selected. Recombination linked TRBV29-1 to TRBJ2-1, with the D gene not clear enough to name. The CDR3: CSTLEAGTYNEQFF. The DNA reads TGCAGCACCCTTGAGGCAGGAACCTACAATGAGCAGTTCTTC.